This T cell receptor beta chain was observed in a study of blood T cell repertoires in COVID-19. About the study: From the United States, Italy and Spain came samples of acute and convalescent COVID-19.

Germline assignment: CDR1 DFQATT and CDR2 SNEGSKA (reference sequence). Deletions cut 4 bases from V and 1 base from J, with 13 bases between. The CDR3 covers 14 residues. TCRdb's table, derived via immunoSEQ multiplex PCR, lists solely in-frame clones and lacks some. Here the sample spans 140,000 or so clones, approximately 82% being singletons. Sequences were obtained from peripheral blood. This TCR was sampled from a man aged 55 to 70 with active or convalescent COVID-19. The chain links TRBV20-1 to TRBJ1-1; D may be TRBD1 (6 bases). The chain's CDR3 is CSATDGTTNTEAFF. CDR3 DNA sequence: TGCAGTGCTACTGACGGGACAACGAACACTGAAGCTTTCTTT.